This T cell receptor beta chain was identified in a study of early T cells in non-severe SARS-CoV-2 infection. Study information: Sequencing was performed on bulk RNA from unsorted whole blood, leaving chains unpaired.

With regard to this clonotype: Its antigen is unidentified.

Study-wide results and limits: VDJdb matching favored anti-spike CD8 responses, missing private and CD4 specificities.

Attached unique molecular identifiers marked individual cDNA molecules. TCRdb reprocessed the 5' RACE reads with MiXCR, giving one entry per CDR3 protein. The sample contains more than 80,000 distinct CDR3 sequences, approximately 9.9% of which appear only once. Losses at the gene ends were 1 base for V and 9 bases for J; bases not matched to a gene: 4. The CDR3 is made up of 14 amino acids. The V gene's germline CDR1 is SGHTA and CDR2 FQGNSA. V gene TRBV7-2 combines with J gene TRBJ2-7; 12 bases agree with TRBD2. The material sequenced was whole blood. The clonotype originates from an adult who was a healthcare worker with PCR-confirmed SARS-CoV-2 infection or an uninfected control (not recorded which). Here the CDR3 DNA reads TGTGCCAGCAGCTTAGGACTAGCGGGGGTAGCGCAGTACTTC. This encodes CASSLGLAGVAQYF.